A selection of T cell receptor beta chains follows, all from one sample in a study of control samples from healthy donors and cancer patients. Produced via immunoSEQ multiplex PCR; TCRdb's table is partial and in-frame only. The repertoire includes 160,000 or so clones, roughly 94% of them detected once, and approximately 15% sits in the top ten. The sequenced sample was PBMCs. These TCRs come from a man between 60 and 70 years old with colorectal cancer. The CDR3 runs from the conserved cysteine through the conserved F or W. Each record gives: J gene, D gene, V gene, clone size, CDR3 protein, CDR3 DNA. The D gene is left open where the match is weak. The size field is filled for only some rows; it gives once, few, many or a size class.

TRBJ1-1	NA	TRBV3-1/TRBV3-2	NA	CASSRRAGVRAGEAFF	TGTGCCAGCAGCCGTCGTGCGGGGGTGAGAGCTGGTGAAGCTTTCTTT
TRBJ2-5	NA	TRBV29-1	NA	CSVAGSQETQYF	TGCAGCGTTGCGGGCAGCCAAGAGACCCAGTACTTC
TRBJ1-6	TRBD1	TRBV5-4	NA	CASSSGTGASPLHF	TGTGCCAGCAGCTCCGGGACAGGGGCGTCACCCCTCCACTTT
TRBJ2-1	NA	TRBV7-9	NA	CASSLRGSPNNEQFF	TGTGCCAGCAGCTTAAGAGGTAGCCCTAATAATGAGCAGTTCTTC
TRBJ2-1	TRBD1	TRBV6-5	once	CASSYGGTGYYNEQFF	TGTGCCAGCAGTTACGGAGGGACAGGGTACTACAATGAGCAGTTCTTC
TRBJ2-5	NA	TRBV11-3	NA	CASSATSLETQYF	TGTGCCAGCAGCGCTACTAGTTTGGAGACCCAGTACTTC
TRBJ1-4	NA	TRBV4-1	once	CASSHALTQGSNEKLFF	TGCGCCAGCAGCCACGCGCTAACCCAGGGGTCTAATGAAAAACTGTTTTTT
TRBJ1-6	TRBD1	TRBV7-2	NA	CASSLEQGGYSPLHF	TGTGCCAGCAGCTTAGAACAGGGGGGGTATTCACCCCTCCACTTT
TRBJ1-5	NA	TRBV19	few	CASSPRGHQPQHF	TGTGCCAGTAGTCCACGGGGGCATCAGCCCCAGCATTTT
TRBJ1-5	NA	TRBV12-3/TRBV12-4	NA	CASTPQGLEPQHF	TGTGCCAGCACCCCCCAGGGTTTGGAGCCCCAGCATTTT
TRBJ1-5	TRBD1	TRBV27	NA	CASSLSDRAVSNQPQHF	TGTGCCAGCAGTTTATCGGACAGGGCTGTGAGCAATCAGCCCCAGCATTTT
TRBJ2-1	NA	TRBV18	NA	CASSPGQGTDEQFF	TGTGCCAGCTCACCAGGTCAAGGCACGGATGAGCAGTTCTTC
TRBJ2-1	TRBD2	TRBV5-1	NA	CASSLAIAGPSYNEQFF	TGCGCCAGCAGCTTAGCGATAGCGGGACCCTCCTACAATGAGCAGTTCTTC
TRBJ2-7	NA	TRBV7-9	few	CASSTQGYEQYF	TGTGCCAGCAGCACTCAGGGCTACGAGCAGTACTTC
TRBJ1-5	NA	TRBV5-6	NA	CASTSRVQGMGQPQHF	TGTGCCAGCACTAGCCGGGTGCAGGGGATGGGTCAGCCCCAGCATTTT
TRBJ2-3	NA	TRBV27	NA	CASSPLGPGVDTQYF	TGTGCCAGCAGTCCCCTGGGGCCTGGGGTTGATACGCAGTATTTT
TRBJ2-7	NA	TRBV4-3	NA	CASSQDYGSLNYEQYF	TGCGCCAGCAGCCAAGACTATGGCAGCTTAAACTACGAGCAGTACTTC
TRBJ1-5	NA	TRBV6-5	NA	CASTAGQRNQPQHF	TGTGCCAGCACCGCGGGACAACGCAATCAGCCCCAGCATTTT
TRBJ1-1	TRBD1	TRBV5-1	NA	CASSLGGAGDTEAFF	TGCGCCAGCAGCTTAGGGGGCGCCGGGGACACTGAAGCTTTCTTT
TRBJ1-3	NA	TRBV9	once	CASSVGGPRGNTIYF	TGTGCCAGCAGCGTAGGAGGACCCCGGGGAAACACCATATATTTT
TRBJ2-7	NA	TRBV15	NA	CATSRPRGTPSSYEQYF	TGTGCCACCAGCAGACCTCGCGGGACTCCTAGCTCCTACGAGCAGTACTTC
TRBJ2-7	NA	TRBV10-2	NA	CASRAGSYEQYF	TGCGCCAGCAGGGCAGGGTCCTACGAGCAGTACTTC
TRBJ1-1	NA	TRBV18	NA	CASSPYRDGTEAFF	TGTGCCAGCTCACCTTACAGGGACGGCACTGAAGCTTTCTTT
TRBJ2-7	TRBD1	TRBV24-1	NA	CATSESPGTGGQYF	TGTGCCACCAGTGAAAGTCCCGGGACAGGGGGGCAGTACTTC
TRBJ1-6	NA	TRBV2	NA	CASSDGYSPLHF	TGTGCCAGTTCGGACGGGTATTCACCCCTCCACTTT
TRBJ2-7	NA	TRBV7-2	NA	CASRNSEGFYEQYF	TGTGCCAGCCGTAATTCCGAGGGGTTCTACGAGCAGTACTTC
TRBJ1-5	TRBD1	TRBV27	NA	CASRRDSLDSNQPQHF	TGTGCCAGCAGAAGGGACAGTCTCGATAGCAATCAGCCCCAGCATTTT
TRBJ2-1	NA	TRBV11-2	NA	CASTVGGGQAYNEQFF	TGTGCCAGCACCGTAGGGGGGGGGCAAGCCTACAATGAGCAGTTCTTC
TRBJ2-7	NA	TRBV5-6	NA	CASSLGGPSYEQYF	TGTGCCAGCAGCTTGGGCGGACCGAGCTACGAGCAGTACTTC
TRBJ1-1	TRBD1	TRBV6-5	NA	CASTQQGAVAEAFF	TGTGCCAGCACCCAACAGGGGGCAGTTGCTGAAGCTTTCTTT
TRBJ1-2	NA	TRBV5-1	NA	CASSRAGTISNYGYTF	TGCGCCAGCAGCCGCGCCGGGACAATCTCTAACTATGGCTACACCTTC
TRBJ2-2	NA	TRBV29-1	NA	CSVDSGFNTGELFF	TGCAGCGTTGATTCCGGATTTAACACCGGGGAGCTGTTTTTT
TRBJ2-5	NA	TRBV5-6	NA	CASSLVVQETQYF	TGTGCCAGCAGCTTGGTAGTCCAAGAGACCCAGTACTTC
TRBJ1-1	NA	TRBV30	NA	CAWSGETEAFF	TGTGCCTGGAGTGGAGAGACTGAAGCTTTCTTT
TRBJ1-5	TRBD1	TRBV6-5	NA	CASTGTANQPQHF	TGTGCCAGCACCGGGACAGCCAATCAGCCCCAGCATTTT
TRBJ2-7	NA	TRBV6-2/TRBV6-3	NA	CASSQGPPSSYEQYF	TGTGCCAGCAGTCAGGGGCCTCCGAGCTCCTACGAGCAGTACTTC
TRBJ2-5	NA	TRBV4-1	NA	CASSQAEEETQYF	TGCGCCAGCAGCCAGGCAGAGGAAGAGACCCAGTACTTC
TRBJ2-7	NA	TRBV30	NA	CAWSVGQGNEQYF	TGTGCCTGGAGTGTCGGGCAGGGGAACGAGCAGTACTTC
TRBJ2-7	NA	TRBV7-2	once	CASSLVKGNEQYF	TGTGCCAGCAGCTTAGTTAAGGGGAACGAGCAGTACTTC
TRBJ2-6	NA	TRBV1	NA	CTSSEVRLCQSRANVPTF	TGCACCAGCAGCGAGGTGCGTTTGTGCCAAAGTCGGGCCAACGTCCCGACTTTC
TRBJ2-7	NA	TRBV7-2	NA	CASSLGEATGGSYEQYF	TGTGCCAGCAGCTTAGGGGAAGCAACTGGAGGGAGTTACGAGCAGTACTTC
TRBJ2-3	NA	TRBV18	NA	CASSLNVLRADTQYF	TGTGCCAGCTCCCTAAATGTTCTCAGGGCAGATACGCAGTATTTT
TRBJ2-4	NA	TRBV4-3	NA	CASSHLPPGNIQYF	TGCGCCAGCAGCCATCTACCGCCAGGGAACATTCAGTACTTC
TRBJ2-3	TRBD2	TRBV4-2	NA	CASSQAAASGGHTDTQYF	TGTGCCAGCAGCCAAGCGGCTGCTAGCGGGGGCCACACAGATACGCAGTATTTT
TRBJ2-3	TRBD1	TRBV5-4	NA	CASSTRTGWGTDTQYF	TGTGCCAGCAGCACCAGGACAGGGTGGGGAACAGATACGCAGTATTTT
TRBJ2-7	NA	TRBV10-1	once	CASSEEGRGLNEQYF	TGCGCCAGCAGTGAAGAGGGGCGCGGGCTTAATGAGCAGTACTTC
TRBJ1-3	NA	TRBV27	once	CASSDPGRPGNTIYF	TGTGCCAGCAGTGATCCCGGGCGGCCTGGAAACACCATATATTTT
TRBJ2-2	TRBD1	TRBV5-1	NA	CASSLRGQGNTGELFF	TGCGCCAGCAGCTTGAGGGGACAGGGGAACACCGGGGAGCTGTTTTTT
TRBJ1-1	TRBD1	TRBV28	NA	CASSRLGGGIEAFF	TGTGCCAGCAGCCGCCTAGGGGGCGGGATTGAAGCTTTCTTT
TRBJ1-5	TRBD1	TRBV2	NA	CASSGQGADQPQHF	TGTGCCAGCAGTGGACAGGGGGCGGATCAGCCCCAGCATTTT
TRBJ2-1	NA	TRBV7-2	NA	CASSYRRLAGEQFF	TGTGCCAGCAGCTACAGGAGGCTGGCGGGTGAGCAGTTCTTC